This T cell receptor beta chain was sequenced during a study of cytomegalovirus exposure and HLA in healthy donors. Study observations and caveats: Among the CMV-associated chains, three were confirmed in vitro as specific for CMV antigens. Reported results showed that the classifier diagnosed cytomegalovirus status with high specificity and sensitivity.

This CDR3 is built from 14 residues. Germline CDR1 reads MNHEY; CDR2 reads SVGAGI. V was cut by 5 bases and J by 2 bases, with 11 bases left in between. Both 60 Vbeta primers and 13 Jbeta primers went into the PCR. The protocol was immunoSEQ multiplex PCR, while the TCRdb copy is restricted to in-frame clones and leaves out a portion. This table holds about 130,000 clones, roughly 79% found once. As concerns this clone: Antigen: not known.

The V and J genes are TRBV6-5 and TRBJ2-3, with D unresolved. The TCR comes from a boy younger than 10 in good health and CMV-seronegative. Source material: PBMCs. The DNA for the CDR3 is TGTGCCAGCAGTCTTCTCTTCCTCACAGATACGCAGTATTTT. It codes for CASSLLFLTDTQYF.